The 11 T cell receptor beta chains in this list originate from one sample, sequenced in a study of shared clonotypes between healthy human individuals. Generated by immunoSEQ multiplex PCR, the TCRdb table keeps only in-frame clones and is missing some. The table records 750,000 to 1,000,000 clones, 80% to 95% of them present only once. The naive CD8 subset, CD45RO-negative cells positively selected for CCR7, excluded terminally differentiated effector memory CD45RA+ cells. Sequencing was done on a sample of naive CD8+ T cells sorted from blood. These receptors all come from a man under 40 in good health.

The chain employs TRBV27 and TRBJ1-1; TRBD1 matches 8 bases. Trimming cost V 5 bases and J 3 bases; bases outside gene matches: 5. Germline-derived CDR1 and CDR2 are MNHEY and SMNVEV (reference sequence). CDR3 length: 14 residues. The CDR3 DNA reads TGTGCCAGCAGTATCAACAGGGGGGACACTGAAGCTTTCTTT. Its protein is CASSINRGDTEAFF.

DNA of the CDR3: TGCGCCAGCAGCCAAGTTAGCGGGAGAGAGGATGAGCAGTTCTTC. Translating it yields CASSQVSGREDEQFF. V gene TRBV4-1 combines with J gene TRBJ2-1; TRBD2 agrees at 9 bases. Germline V lookup: CDR1 MGHRA, CDR2 YSYEKL. The CDR3 is 15 amino acids. J lost 8 bases, V lost 1 base, and 6 bases had no gene match.

The chain uses TRBV7-9 and TRBJ2-7; D is undetermined. The CDR3 loop spans 17 amino acids. CDR1 and CDR2 from the germline V gene are SEHNR and FQNEAQ (reference sequence). Trimming pared 5 bases from V and 3 bases from J, leaving 23 bases between. This CDR3 is CASSTRPLDANLYEQYF. CDR3 bases: TGTGCCAGCAGCACCCGCCCTCTGGACGCCAACCTCTACGAGCAGTACTTC.

The chain carries TRBV7-2 and TRBJ2-3; 8 bases are shared with TRBD2. V lost 6 bases, J lost 0 bases, and 11 bases stayed unmatched. This CDR3 is built from 17 residues. CDR1 is SGHTA and CDR2 is FQGNSA in the germline V gene. This chain's CDR3 is CASRREAGESSTDTQYF. CDR3 in DNA: TGTGCCAGCAGAAGGGAAGCGGGGGAGTCTAGCACAGATACGCAGTATTTT.

J is TRBJ2-3 and V is TRBV7-6; D uncertain. This CDR3 spans 11 amino acids. Germline CDR1 reads SGHVS; CDR2 reads FNYEAQ. V lost 6 bases, J lost 6 bases, and 7 bases lay in between. Here the CDR3 reads CASRGWDTQYF. DNA for the CDR3: TGTGCCAGCAGAGGATGGGATACGCAGTATTTT.

This rearrangement joins TRBV5-1 to TRBJ2-5; 13 bases agree with TRBD2. V lost 0 bases and J lost 4; bases outside the gene matches: 6. This CDR3 has 17 amino acids. CDR1 SGHRS and CDR2 YFSETQ come from the germline V gene. CDR3 DNA sequence: TGCGCCAGCAGCTTGGCGACTAGCGGGAGGCTTCGAGAGACCCAGTACTTC. It codes for CASSLATSGRLRETQYF.

J is TRBJ2-6 and V is TRBV9; possibly TRBD1 for D (6 bases). The CDR3 is 15 amino acids. The V and J ends lost 6 bases and 2 bases respectively, with 12 bases between them. Germline CDR1 reads SGDLS; CDR2 reads YYNGEE. The CDR3 protein is CASKKGGAGANVLTF. The CDR3 DNA is TGTGCCAGCAAGAAAGGGGGAGCTGGGGCCAACGTCCTGACTTTC. Based on the CDR3 plus reference TRBV9 and TRBJ2-6, the full variable domain is DSGVTQTPKHLITATGQRVTLRCSPRSGDLSVYWYQQSLDQGLQFLIQYYNGEERAKGNILERFSAQQFPDLHSELNLSSLELGDSALYFCASKKGGAGANVLTFGAGSRLTVL.

The chain is built from TRBV9 and TRBJ1-2; 7 bases align to TRBD1. The V and J ends lost 4 bases and 3 bases, in that order; junction bases with no gene match: 6. This CDR3 comprises 14 residues. The V gene's germline CDR1 is SGDLS and CDR2 YYNGEE. The CDR3 coding sequence is TGTGCCAGCAGCCCAGGACAGGCCGACTATGGCTACACCTTC. Its translation: CASSPGQADYGYTF.

The rearrangement joins TRBV9 to TRBJ2-1, with D tentatively TRBD1 or TRBD2 (5 bases each). CDR1 SGDLS and CDR2 YYNGEE come from the germline V gene. The CDR3 contains 11 residues. Trimming left V 7 bases short and J 8 bases short, with 10 bases between. The CDR3 sequence is CASGRGHEQFF. Written as DNA, the CDR3 is TGTGCCAGCGGTCGGGGACATGAGCAGTTCTTC.

The chain combines TRBV14 with TRBJ1-1; D unclear. The CDR3 is made up of 13 amino acids. Per germline, CDR1 SGHDN and CDR2 FVKESK. The germline V and J ends were trimmed by 2 bases and 8 bases, with 12 bases remaining between them. The DNA of the CDR3 is TGTGCCAGCAGCCAACGCACCTACATAGAAGCTTTCTTT. This gives the protein CASSQRTYIEAFF. Combining the CDR3 with reference TRBV14 and TRBJ1-1 gives the whole variable domain EAGVTQFPSHSVIEKGQTVTLRCDPISGHDNLYWYRRVMGKEIKFLLHFVKESKQDESGMPNNRFLAERTGGTYSTLKVQPAELEDSGVYFCASSQRTYIEAFFGQGTRLTVV.

This chain uses TRBV7-2 with TRBJ2-1; D unresolved. Germline values: CDR1 SGHTA, CDR2 FQGNSA. The V end lost 1 base, the J end lost 8 bases, and 18 bases lay between the germline ends. This CDR3 contains 16 residues. The DNA of the CDR3 is TGTGCCAGCAGCTTAGACCCAACACGTCAGTTCGATGAGCAGTTCTTC. It specifies CASSLDPTRQFDEQFF. Together with reference TRBV7-2 and TRBJ2-1, the CDR3 gives the full variable domain: GAGVSQSPSNKVTEKGKDVELRCDPISGHTALYWYRQSLGQGLEFLIYFQGNSAPDKSGLPSDRFSAERTGGSVSTLTIQRTQQEDSAVYLCASSLDPTRQFDEQFFGPGTRLTVL.